These 31 T cell receptor beta chains came from one sample sequenced in a study of control samples from healthy donors and cancer patients. Some clones are missing from TCRdb's copy, which holds only in-frame ones; the method was immunoSEQ multiplex PCR. The table records some 130,000 clones, roughly 91% of them present only once. The specimen was PBMCs. The receptors derive from a man aged 50-60 years with head and neck cancer.

The chain employs TRBV3-1 (or the pseudogene TRBV3-2) and TRBJ1-2; unclear D gene. Trimming stripped 0 bases from V and 4 bases from J, with 3 bases between. CDR3 length: 12 amino acids. From germline, CDR1 is LGHDT and CDR2 YNNKEL (reference sequence). The CDR3 loop reads CASSQDPYGYTF. CDR3 sequence (DNA): TGTGCCAGCAGCCAAGATCCCTATGGCTACACCTTC.

The table lists this clone with a count of one. The chain recombines TRBV5-6 with TRBJ1-2, with 9 nucleotides matching TRBD1. Trimming cost V 3 bases and J 7 bases; bases outside gene matches: 4. Germline values: CDR1 SGHDT, CDR2 YYEEEE. This CDR3 region has 13 residues. DNA of the CDR3: TGTGCCAGCAGCTATGGACAGGGGACTGGCTACACCTTC. Translating gives CASSYGQGTGYTF.

This clone was observed a few times. The rearrangement uses TRBV5-1 and TRBJ2-3, with 8 bases identical to TRBD2. Germline-derived CDR1 and CDR2 are SGHRS and YFSETQ. V lost 3 bases to trimming and J lost 0 bases; unmatched junction nucleotides: 9. The CDR3 has 17 residues. CDR3 sequence reads: CASSWAYSGTSTDTQYF. In DNA, the CDR3 is TGCGCCAGCAGCTGGGCCTATAGCGGGACTAGCACAGATACGCAGTATTTT.

With regard to this clone: Different DNA sequences within this sample yield the same CDR3. The chain is built from TRBV5-5 and TRBJ1-1; D unresolved. V was cut by 0 bases and J by 3 bases, with 6 bases left in between. There are 13 residues in the CDR3. Per germline, CDR1 SGHKS and CDR2 YYEKEE (reference sequence). CDR3 in DNA: TGTGCCAGCAGCTTGGTGGATTACACTGAAGCTTTCTTT. It specifies CASSLVDYTEAFF.

The genes are TRBV3-1 (or the pseudogene TRBV3-2) and TRBJ2-2, with a weak D call TRBD1 (6 bases). The CDR3 is made up of 15 amino acids. V dropped 0 bases and J dropped 6 bases, with 11 bases sitting between them. Germline V lookup: CDR1 LGHDT, CDR2 YNNKEL (reference sequence). The CDR3 sequence: CASSQDRGQSGELFF. Written as DNA, the CDR3 is TGTGCCAGCAGCCAAGACAGGGGTCAGTCCGGGGAGCTGTTTTTT.

V and J are TRBV27 and TRBJ2-7; D is possibly TRBD1 or TRBD2 (5 bases each). V lost 2 bases and J 3 bases, leaving 17 bases between the germline ends. Germline V gives CDR1 MNHEY, CDR2 SMNVEV (reference sequence). The CDR3 has 16 residues. This CDR3 is CASSLQGISGNYEQYF. The CDR3, as DNA: TGTGCCAGCAGTTTACAGGGCATCTCGGGGAACTACGAGCAGTACTTC.

V and J are TRBV9 and TRBJ1-3; D remains ambiguous. This CDR3 is built from 14 residues. Trimming took 0 bases from V and 4 from J, leaving 8 bases between them. Germline V lookup: CDR1 SGDLS, CDR2 YYNGEE. CDR3 amino acids: CASSVGGAGNTIYF. The CDR3 coding sequence is TGTGCCAGCAGCGTAGGGGGAGCAGGAAACACCATATATTTT.

The chain uses TRBV2 and TRBJ1-5, with D tentatively TRBD1 (5 bases). Per germline, CDR1 SNHLY and CDR2 FYNNEI. The CDR3 spans 14 residues. The ends were cut back, 1 base at V and 7 bases at J, with 11 bases in the middle. The CDR3 here is CASSEEAGPQPQHF. DNA for the CDR3: TGTGCCAGCAGTGAAGAGGCAGGGCCCCAGCCCCAGCATTTT.

This chain joins TRBV5-6 and TRBJ2-7; D is unclear. Germline V lookup: CDR1 SGHDT, CDR2 YYEEEE. Trimming took 1 base from V and 1 from J, leaving 6 bases between them. The CDR3 totals 13 residues. The CDR3 protein is CASSLLSSYEQYF. Written as DNA, the CDR3 is TGTGCCAGCAGCTTGCTCAGTTCCTACGAGCAGTACTTC.

As to this clone: The sample carries other DNA sequences with the same CDR3. The chain combines TRBV4-2 with TRBJ1-5; 7 bases are a match to TRBD1. The V segment lost 5 bases and the J segment 0 bases; nucleotides outside the gene matches: 4. Germline V gene sequence: CDR1 LGHNA, CDR2 YNFKEQ. The CDR3 runs 15 residues. The CDR3 sequence: CASSWTGDSNQPQHF. The CDR3, as DNA: TGTGCCAGCAGCTGGACAGGAGATAGCAATCAGCCCCAGCATTTT.

The chain links TRBV27 to TRBJ2-3; TRBD2 aligns across 11 bases. Trimming removed 4 bases from V and 1 base from J; junction bases left unmatched: 4. The CDR3 length is 16 residues. CDR1 is MNHEY, CDR2 SMNVEV, per germline (reference sequence). The DNA of the CDR3 is TGTGCCAGCAGTTCGGGACTAGCGGATGGCACAGATACGCAGTATTTT. Amino acids: CASSSGLADGTDTQYF.

J is TRBJ1-5 and V is TRBV6-5; D is unresolved. The CDR3 is made up of 13 amino acids. CDR1 MNHEY and CDR2 SVGAGI come from the germline V gene. With 2 bases removed from V and 7 bases from J, the gap between germline ends came to 9 bases. The CDR3 loop is CASSYDGWQPQHF. The CDR3 DNA follows: TGTGCCAGCAGTTACGATGGTTGGCAGCCCCAGCATTTT.

This chain connects TRBV7-2 to TRBJ1-2; tentatively, D is TRBD1 (5 bases). Looked up from germline, CDR1 is SGHTA and CDR2 is FQGNSA. V lost 6 bases and J lost 2, with 13 bases in between. CDR3 length equals 14 residues. Written as DNA, the CDR3 is TGTGCCAGCAGTTGGGGGTTATTAAACTATGGCTACACCTTC. It translates to CASSWGLLNYGYTF.

The J gene is TRBJ2-7, the V gene TRBV6-6; D possibly corresponds to TRBD2 (6 bases). The V end was cut by 7 bases, the J end by 1 base, with 11 bases between. The V gene's germline CDR1 is MNHNY and CDR2 SVGAGI (reference sequence). This CDR3 has 13 residues. In DNA, the CDR3 is TGTGCCAGCACGAGGGACTTTTCCTACGAGCAGTACTTC. This encodes CASTRDFSYEQYF.

The genes are TRBV5-4 and TRBJ1-1; D not certain. The CDR3 is 14 residues long. Germline V CDR1 and CDR2: SGHNT, YYREEE (reference sequence). V shed 0 bases and J shed 0 bases, with 6 bases lying between them. CDR3: CASSLAGMNTEAFF. The CDR3 region has the DNA TGTGCCAGCAGCTTGGCCGGGATGAACACTGAAGCTTTCTTT.

There are a few counts of this clone. The chain links TRBV10-2 to TRBJ1-2; no clear D. CDR3 length: 13 amino acids. Looked up from germline, CDR1 is WSHSY and CDR2 is SAAADI. Trimming cost V 10 bases and J 1 base, with 13 bases left between them. CDR3 sequence reads: CATRPGFNYGYTF. In nucleotides, the CDR3 is TGCGCCACCCGACCTGGCTTTAACTATGGCTACACCTTC.

This clone was counted between two and nine times. In the same sample, other DNA sequences code for this CDR3. V and J are TRBV11-2 and TRBJ2-5; tentatively, D is TRBD2 (5 bases). Trimming removed 6 bases from V and 0 bases from J, with 11 bases in between. The CDR3 is made up of 14 amino acids. Germline-derived CDR1 and CDR2 are SGHAT and FQNNGV. DNA for the CDR3: TGTGCCAGCAGTTTGGGCGGGTACCAAGAGACCCAGTACTTC. This codes for CASSLGGYQETQYF. Full variable domain (missing parts from reference TRBV11-2 and TRBJ2-5): EAGVAQSPRYKIIEKRQSVAFWCNPISGHATLYWYQQILGQGPKLLIQFQNNGVVDDSQLPKDRFSAERLKGVDSTLKIQPAKLEDSAVYLCASSLGGYQETQYFGPGTRLLVL.

This sequence joins TRBV27 and TRBJ1-1; D uncertain. The CDR3 spans 11 residues. V was cut by 7 bases and J by 5 bases, with 8 bases left in between. Germline CDR1 is MNHEY and CDR2 is SMNVEV (reference sequence). The CDR3 nucleotides read TGTGCCAGCAAAGTGGGGACTGAAGCTTTCTTT. Translated: CASKVGTEAFF.

The V and J genes are TRBV9 and TRBJ2-1; 8 bases align to TRBD2. The CDR3 contains 16 residues. Germline V gene data show CDR1 as SGDLS and CDR2 as YYNGEE. V shed 3 bases, J shed 5 bases, and the junction held 10 bases outside the gene matches. CDR3 sequence (DNA): TGTGCCAGCAGCGCGACCACTAGCGGCGTGGACAATGAGCAGTTCTTC. Residues: CASSATTSGVDNEQFF.

The rearrangement uses TRBV3-1 (or the pseudogene TRBV3-2) and TRBJ1-1; TRBD1 is a possible D gene (5 bases). V was clipped by 5 bases and J by 5 bases, with 12 bases between them. The CDR3 totals 13 residues. Germline lookup yields CDR1 LGHDT and CDR2 YNNKEL (reference sequence). The CDR3 nucleotides read TGTGCCAGCAGCTACCAGGGTGTGACTGAAGCTTTCTTT. Its protein is CASSYQGVTEAFF.

The chain links TRBV30 to TRBJ2-1; TRBD2 matches at 14 bases. Germline-derived CDR1 and CDR2 are GTSNPN and SVGIG (reference sequence). The CDR3 is 16 residues long. V lost 3 bases, J lost 0 bases, and 1 base stayed unmatched. The CDR3 DNA reads as TGTGCCTGGAGGGGACTAGCGGGGGACTCCTACAATGAGCAGTTCTTC. Amino acids: CAWRGLAGDSYNEQFF.

The chain employs TRBV3-1 (or the pseudogene TRBV3-2) and TRBJ2-3; weak D call: TRBD2 (6 bases). From germline, CDR1 is LGHDT and CDR2 YNNKEL (reference sequence). The V end was cut by 7 bases, the J end by 5 bases, with 16 bases between. This CDR3 is 14 amino acids long. The CDR3 loop reads CASNREPGEDTQYF. The CDR3 coding sequence is TGTGCCAGCAACCGGGAGCCGGGGGAAGATACGCAGTATTTT.

The CDR3: CASSQATGDGYTF. Written as DNA, the CDR3 is TGTGCCAGCAGCCAAGCTACAGGGGACGGCTACACCTTC. The chain joins TRBV3-1 (or the pseudogene TRBV3-2) to TRBJ1-2; 7 bases map to TRBD1. This CDR3 is built from 13 residues. CDR1 is LGHDT, CDR2 YNNKEL, per germline (reference sequence). The V and J ends lost 1 base and 8 bases, in that order; junction bases with no gene match: 4.

The gene calls are TRBV6-6 and TRBJ2-5; possible D gene TRBD2, 5 bases. V was clipped by 4 bases and J by 1 base, with 16 bases between them. The CDR3 length is 16 residues. Germline lookup yields CDR1 MNHNY and CDR2 SVGAGI (reference sequence). The CDR3 DNA reads as TGTGCCAGCAGTTGGGGAGTCGGACGTTCCCAAGAGACCCAGTACTTC. Protein product: CASSWGVGRSQETQYF.

V is TRBV6-2 or TRBV6-3 and J is TRBJ1-5; D not resolved. Germline V gene lookup returns CDR1 MNHEY and CDR2 SVGEGT. V gave up 6 bases and J gave up 4 bases, with 13 bases separating them. This CDR3 region has 14 residues. CDR3 in amino acids: CASSPPGRNQPQHF. The CDR3 region has the DNA TGTGCCAGCAGCCCTCCCGGGAGAAATCAGCCCCAGCATTTT.

The chain's CDR3 is CASSPAGTSRYNEQFF. DNA of the CDR3: TGTGCCAGCAGTCCCGCCGGGACTAGCCGCTACAATGAGCAGTTCTTC. The chain combines TRBV6-2 or TRBV6-3 with TRBJ2-1, with TRBD2 matching over 9 bases. There are 16 residues in the CDR3. Germline V gives CDR1 MNHEY, CDR2 SVGEGT. V lost 5 bases to trimming and J lost 3 bases; unmatched junction nucleotides: 8.

V usage is TRBV5-1 and J usage is TRBJ2-3; 12 bases are a match to TRBD2. The CDR3 runs to 16 residues. The trim removed 2 bases at V and 8 bases at J, leaving 9 bases unmatched. Germline lookup yields CDR1 SGHRS and CDR2 YFSETQ. The CDR3: CASSFAPSGGDGTQYF. In DNA form, the CDR3 reads TGCGCCAGCAGCTTCGCCCCTAGCGGGGGGGATGGTACGCAGTATTTT.

The chain couples TRBV6-4 to TRBJ2-7; 13 nucleotides line up with TRBD2. V shed 4 bases, J shed 2 bases, and the junction held 5 bases outside the gene matches. Looked up from germline, CDR1 is MRHNA and CDR2 is SNTAGT. The CDR3 runs to 16 residues. Here the CDR3 DNA reads TGTGCCAGCAGTGGTGGGACTAGCGGGAATACCTACGAGCAGTACTTC. It yields the protein CASSGGTSGNTYEQYF.

The V gene is TRBV12-2, the J gene TRBJ1-1. TRBV12-2 represents a pseudogene. The CDR3 spans 13 residues. The CDR3 here is CASRPGPRATAFF. CDR3 DNA sequence: TGTGCAAGTCGCCCCGGGCCCCGAGCGACGGCTTTCTTT.

This sequence joins TRBV19 and TRBJ1-2; TRBD1 matches 10 bases. The germline V gene has CDR1 LNHDA and CDR2 SQIVND (reference sequence). V dropped 7 bases and J dropped 2; count of bases not matched to a gene: 10. The CDR3 is 16 residues long. The DNA of the CDR3 is TGTGCCAGTACCCTCGATCAGACAGGGGGCAACTATGGCTACACCTTC. It is translated as CASTLDQTGGNYGYTF.

V is TRBV23-1 and J is TRBJ2-1; the match to TRBD2 covers 7 bases. TRBV23-1 is placed among ORFs of uncertain function. Trimming took 1 base from V and 6 from J; bases not matched to a gene: 9. This CDR3 has 16 residues. The DNA for the CDR3 is TGCGCCAGCAGTCAATTCGGGCTAGCGGACCTCAATGAGCAGTTCTTC. Translation gives CASSQFGLADLNEQFF.